This TCR beta chain was sequenced during a study of blood T cell repertoires in COVID-19. The overall study: Sites across the United States, Italy and Spain contributed samples from acute and convalescent COVID-19. Sources were T cells, B-cell-depleted T cells, or PBMCs; the material itself was cDNA or gDNA.

In the original workflow: Reference gene primers were amplified, and this amplification served to estimate nucleated cell counts. Assay: immunoSEQ multiplex PCR; the TCRdb copy retains only in-frame clones and omits some. V, J and clone size reflect that table, while D and trimming were determined from the DNA. The table records roughly 150,000 clones, more than 65% of them present only once. The receptor was derived from a man between 70 and 80 years old with active or convalescent COVID-19. The sequencing sample was made of peripheral blood.

As DNA, the CDR3 is TGTGCCAGCAGCATCCTCATAACAGTCCCCGGGGAGCTGTTTTTT. Translated, it gives CASSILITVPGELFF. This chain uses TRBV7-2 with TRBJ2-2; no firm D call. This CDR3 region has 15 residues. Germline V CDR1 and CDR2: SGHTA, FQGNSA. The V and J ends lost 5 bases and 6 bases respectively, with 16 bases between them.